The T cell receptor beta chain described here comes from a study of blood T cell repertoires in COVID-19 (dated by TCRdb to between 2020 and 2021). In the study overall: Samples from collaborators originated in the United States, Italy and Spain and spanned both the acute and convalescent phases of COVID-19. Deeply sampled blood TCRbeta repertoires from subjects exposed to, actively infected with, or recovered from COVID-19 were included in the dataset. The repertoires were made available in a free public database intended to serve as a resource for research on the immune response to SARS-CoV-2. Where available, HLA class I and class II types were taken from metadata supplied by the sample provider and were not determined by assay-based typing. Samples were obtained from the ongoing ImmuneRACE study (first 160 participants) and from over 1,000 subjects provided by 6 global collaborators. The prospective study material was composed of cDNA or gDNA derived from T cells, B-cell-depleted T cells, or PBMCs. Sample metadata almost always included a de-identified subject ID, COVID-19 status, age in years and sex.

At one collaborating source in Seattle, patients were enrolled during active infection and were followed longitudinally through the course of disease. The collaborating institutions used their own protocols to collect whole blood in K2EDTA tubes. For TCRbeta analysis, collaborators shipped samples in one of three forms: frozen whole blood, isolated PBMCs, or DNA extracted from either of those sample types. The study at large found these results: The quantity of clinical and demographic metadata differed by source and by participant and was supplied without curation.

Turning to this clone: No antigen is known for it. Per-base qualities were not stored, and no clone one base away is much larger.

The immunoSEQ Assay, a bias-controlled multiplex PCR, was used to amplify TCRbeta CDR3 regions from genomic DNA. On the study's bioinformatics: The number of nucleated cells in each sample was estimated by amplification of reference gene primers within the assay. To quantify the absolute abundance of each unique TCRbeta CDR3 rearrangement, sequence reads were collapsed and filtered. For each sample, productive Simpson clonality was calculated by taking the square root of Simpson's diversity index across productive rearrangements. Imported from immuneACCESS, the table was reduced by TCRdb to in-frame sequences with V and J called. These copies leave out some clones; in studies compared against another copy, an unresolved V gene accounts for under half, and the cause of the remainder is not known. V and J calls and clone size are given by that table; D and trimming were obtained from the DNA. The sample profile shows some 120,000 clones; roughly 90% of them were found once. Around 4.6% of the sample belongs to the ten largest clones.

The CDR3 sequence holds 17 residues, the cysteine and phenylalanine included. The sequence is cut down to CDR3 DNA, 51 bases in frame from base 1. V loses 4 bases at its end and J loses 5 bases; junction bases beyond the gene matches: 11. CDR1 LGHNA and CDR2 YSLEER are derived from the germline V gene. The sequencing sample was made of peripheral blood. The chain links TRBV4-3 with TRBJ2-1; TRBD2 lines up with 10 middle nucleotides. This receptor was identified in a man aged 55 to 70 with COVID-19, enrolled during active disease. The CDR3 here reads CASSPSRTSGGDNEQFF. The sequenced DNA: TGCGCCAGCAGCCCTTCGAGGACTAGCGGAGGGGACAATGAGCAGTTCTTC.